This TCR beta chain was captured in a study of blood T cells in healthy people across ages. Points from the study as a whole: Getting older went along with TCR beta diversity per million T cells dropping roughly linearly.

To note about this clonotype: The antigen is unknown.

A second PCR of about 7 to 12 cycles used a sample-barcoded 5' primer and a J-beta primer mix. From the 5' RACE reads, TCRdb called clonotypes with MiXCR, one entry per CDR3 protein. The table includes some 1.4 million distinct CDR3 sequences, approximately 40% detected once. Germline V gene sequence: CDR1 MDHEN, CDR2 SYDVKM. With 4 bases removed from V and 2 bases from J, the gap between germline ends came to 15 bases. There are 15 residues in the CDR3. It was 9.5 to 10 milliliters of peripheral blood that were drawn from each donor. Per-sample yields of isolated PBMCs were at least 6 million. V usage is TRBV28 and J usage is TRBJ2-7, with D tentatively TRBD1 or TRBD2 (5 bases each). The clonotype originates from a young woman in good health. Sequencing was performed on blood. The CDR3, as DNA: TGTGCCAGCAGTTCCCGGGGCAGTTATACCTACGAGCAGTACTTC. Translation gives CASSSRGSYTYEQYF.